The 18 T cell receptor beta chains listed next were all sequenced from one sample in a study of blood T cell repertoires in COVID-19. The method was immunoSEQ multiplex PCR; TCRdb's version includes in-frame clones alone and lacks a portion of them. The repertoire holds 210,000 or so clones, with approximately 84% as singletons. The sample taken for sequencing was peripheral blood. Receptor source: a woman in her 70s with active or convalescent COVID-19.

V gene TRBV29-1 combines with J gene TRBJ2-1; maybe TRBD2 (6 bases). Germline V lookup: CDR1 SQVTM, CDR2 ANQGSEA. The CDR3 sequence is 17 residues long. Trimming cost V 3 bases and J 2 bases, with 20 bases left between them. The CDR3 sequence: CSVEGGRRFGAYNEQFF. CDR3 coding DNA: TGCAGCGTTGAGGGGGGACGGCGGTTTGGGGCCTACAATGAGCAGTTCTTC.

The chain employs TRBV2 and TRBJ2-7; 9 bases map to TRBD1. The CDR3 extends over 15 amino acids. Germline CDR1 reads SNHLY; CDR2 reads FYNNEI. V lost 7 bases and J lost 2; bases outside the gene matches: 9. DNA of the CDR3: TGTGCCAGCACCAGGGGACAGGGTTTACCCTACGAGCAGTACTTC. Translated: CASTRGQGLPYEQYF.

This chain connects TRBV28 to TRBJ1-1, with D tentatively TRBD1 (6 bases). The CDR3 has 13 amino acids. V was pared by 8 bases and J by 0 bases, with 10 bases between. Germline V gene data show CDR1 as MDHEN and CDR2 as SYDVKM. CDR3 protein: CASSGAVNTEAFF. The CDR3 bases are TGTGCCAGCTCAGGGGCAGTGAACACTGAAGCTTTCTTT. The complete variable domain, with remaining parts taken from reference TRBV28 and TRBJ1-1, reads DVKVTQSSRYLVKRTGEKVFLECVQDMDHENMFWYRQDPGLGLRLIYFSYDVKMKEKGDIPEGYSVSREKKERFSLILESASTNQTSMYLCASSGAVNTEAFFGQGTRLTVV.

The V gene is TRBV29-1, the J gene TRBJ2-3, with TRBD2 matching over 11 bases. Trimming removed 5 bases from V and 4 bases from J; junction bases left unmatched: 5. This CDR3 is 14 amino acids long. CDR1 is SQVTM and CDR2 is ANQGSEA in the germline V gene. CDR3 coding DNA: TGCAGCGTTACTAGCGGGAGCACGGCAGATACGCAGTATTTT. The encoded protein is CSVTSGSTADTQYF.

J is TRBJ1-4 and V is TRBV7-3; D may be TRBD1 (6 bases). Germline loops: CDR1 SGHTA, CDR2 FQGTGA. The CDR3 runs 14 residues. V lost 5 bases and J lost 5, with 12 bases in between. This chain's CDR3 is CASSKTGKNEKLFF. CDR3 in DNA: TGTGCCAGCAGCAAGACAGGTAAGAATGAAAAACTGTTTTTT.

This clone is a singleton in its sample. The chain employs TRBV28 and TRBJ2-5; possibly TRBD1 for D (7 bases). The CDR3 totals 19 residues. Per germline, CDR1 MDHEN and CDR2 SYDVKM. Trimming removed 1 base at V and 4 bases at J, with 25 bases between. For the CDR3, the DNA is TGTGCCAGCAGTTTATTGACAGGGAGCTGGACTACTAGTCGAGAGACCCAGTACTTC. Amino acid sequence: CASSLLTGSWTTSRETQYF.

This sequence joins TRBV12-3 or TRBV12-4 and TRBJ2-2; D is undetermined. CDR3 length equals 13 residues. V lost 5 bases, J lost 4 bases, and 8 bases lay in between. The CDR3 DNA reads as TGTGCCAGCAGTCCCCAGGCCACCGGGGAGCTGTTTTTT. Translating gives CASSPQATGELFF.

The chain couples TRBV10-3 to TRBJ2-3, with a possible D match to TRBD2 (6 bases). The V and J ends lost 4 bases and 0 bases respectively, with 8 bases between them. The germline V gene encodes CDR1 ENHRY and CDR2 SYGVKD. This CDR3 is built from 14 residues. In DNA, the CDR3 is TGTGCCATCAGTGTGGGGACTAGCACAGATACGCAGTATTTT. The encoded protein is CAISVGTSTDTQYF.

V is TRBV29-1 and J is TRBJ2-3; 10 nucleotides line up with TRBD2. CDR1 is SQVTM and CDR2 is ANQGSEA in the germline V gene. J lost 0 bases, V lost 3 bases, and 9 bases had no gene match. This CDR3 region has 17 residues. The CDR3 is CSVDPLRAGGSTDTQYF. CDR3 DNA: TGCAGCGTTGATCCGCTTCGAGCGGGAGGGAGCACAGATACGCAGTATTTT.

The chain combines TRBV5-1 with TRBJ1-1, with D maybe TRBD1 (5 bases). The V gene lost 3 bases and the J gene lost 1 base, with 10 bases spanning the gap. The CDR3 is made up of 14 amino acids. The germline gives CDR1 SGHRS, CDR2 YFSETQ. CDR3: CASSWGGSNTEAFF. As DNA, the CDR3 is TGCGCCAGCAGCTGGGGGGGATCGAACACTGAAGCTTTCTTT.

This clone was observed a handful of times. The chain joins TRBV7-8 to TRBJ2-7; a possible D gene is TRBD1 (6 bases). This CDR3 has 13 residues. V was clipped by 3 bases and J by 1 base, with 7 bases between them. Germline loops: CDR1 SGHVS, CDR2 FQNEAQ. CDR3 bases: TGTGCCAGCAGCTTCGACAGGTCCTACGAGCAGTACTTC. As protein: CASSFDRSYEQYF.

This clone showed up just once. The chain couples TRBV7-9 to TRBJ1-5; D unclear. The CDR3 contains 15 residues. In germline, CDR1 is SEHNR, CDR2 FQNEAQ (reference sequence). Trimming pared 1 base from V and 0 bases from J, leaving 7 bases between. This CDR3 reads CASSLETDSNQPQHF. The DNA for the CDR3 is TGTGCCAGCAGCTTAGAAACAGATAGCAATCAGCCCCAGCATTTT.

This chain connects TRBV7-3 to TRBJ2-2, with 7 bases identical to TRBD2. The CDR3 loop spans 16 amino acids. The germline CDR1 and CDR2 sequences are SGHTA and FQGTGA. Losses at the gene ends were 5 bases for V and 5 bases for J; bases not matched to a gene: 11. CDR3 bases: TGTGCCAGCAGCCCCGAGGGCGGGAGTGGTACCGGGGAGCTGTTTTTT. It codes for CASSPEGGSGTGELFF.

The gene calls are TRBV18 and TRBJ1-5; TRBD1 might be the D (5 bases). Trimming removed 3 bases at V and 0 bases at J, with 18 bases between. The CDR3 extends over 18 amino acids. From germline, CDR1 is KGHSH and CDR2 LQKENI. In DNA form, the CDR3 reads TGTGCCAGCTCACCCCGCGGGGGTCAAAGATATAGCAATCAGCCCCAGCATTTT. Translation gives CASSPRGGQRYSNQPQHF.

The chain joins TRBV15 to TRBJ2-2, with D possibly TRBD2 on 7 matching bases. V gave up 5 bases and J gave up 6 bases, with 19 bases separating them. Germline V CDR1 and CDR2: LNHNV, YYDKDF (reference sequence). The CDR3 has 16 residues. As DNA, the CDR3 is TGTGCCACCAGCCGGATAAGCGGGGAGGGGGCCGGGGAGCTGTTTTTT. Amino acids: CATSRISGEGAGELFF.

The gene calls are TRBV7-9 and TRBJ2-1; 7 bases agree with TRBD2. This CDR3 contains 14 residues. Germline V lookup: CDR1 SEHNR, CDR2 FQNEAQ (reference sequence). V shed 1 base, J shed 8 bases, and the junction held 5 bases outside the gene matches. The CDR3 DNA reads TGTGCCAGCAGCTTAGGAGCGGGGTTCGATGAGCAGTTCTTC. Encoded protein: CASSLGAGFDEQFF.

The chain has TRBV5-4 and TRBJ1-1; a weak D match, TRBD1 (5 bases). Trimming removed 0 bases at V and 6 bases at J, with 12 bases between. This CDR3 contains 14 residues. Germline V gives CDR1 SGHNT, CDR2 YYREEE (reference sequence). CDR3 in amino acids: CASSLGVGRAEAFF. In DNA form, the CDR3 reads TGTGCCAGCAGCTTGGGGGTGGGCAGGGCTGAAGCTTTCTTT.

This rearrangement joins TRBV6-5 to TRBJ2-3; tentative D call: TRBD1 (7 bases). From germline, CDR1 is MNHEY and CDR2 SVGAGI. V shed 7 bases and J shed 4 bases, with 15 bases lying between them. The CDR3 is made up of 14 amino acids. CDR3 DNA sequence: TGTGCCAGCACCGTCCGCGGGACAGCAGATACGCAGTATTTT. It translates to CASTVRGTADTQYF.